The 23 T cell receptor beta chains below were found in one sample sequenced in a study of neurological immune-mediated disorders. TCRdb re-analysed the 5' RACE reads in MiXCR, keeping a single row per CDR3 protein. The sample contains roughly 59,000 distinct CDR3 sequences, about 5.2% of which appear only once. The sample consisted of PBMCs. These receptors all stem from a human donor with multiple sclerosis. The donor label of this sample is uncertain.

In its sample, this clonotype was seen many times. The chain links TRBV6-1 to TRBJ1-1, with D unclear. V was trimmed by 2 bases and J by 4 bases, leaving 11 bases between them. Germline CDR1 is MNHNS and CDR2 is SASEGT. The CDR3 spans 14 residues. CDR3 DNA sequence: TGTGCCAGCAGTGAACGCCCTCGGGGCACTGAAGCTTTCTTT. Residues: CASSERPRGTEAFF.

This clonotype has a count of ten or more. The chain employs TRBV20-1 and TRBJ2-1; D perhaps matches TRBD2 (6 bases). V lost 5 bases to trimming and J lost 9 bases, with 17 bases between them. Germline V gene sequence: CDR1 DFQATT, CDR2 SNEGSKA (reference sequence). The CDR3 is made up of 13 amino acids. The DNA of the CDR3 is TGCAGTGCTGGAGGGACCCTTTCGGGTGAGCAGTTCTTC. This encodes CSAGGTLSGEQFF.

This clonotype was recorded many times. The gene calls are TRBV4-1 and TRBJ2-1; maybe TRBD2 (6 bases). Trimming cost V 4 bases and J 3 bases, with 16 bases left between them. The CDR3 sequence is 16 residues long. In germline, CDR1 is MGHRA, CDR2 YSYEKL. The CDR3 DNA reads as TGCGCCAGCAGCCTACCCGGCGGGACCCTCTACAATGAGCAGTTCTTC. This gives the protein CASSLPGGTLYNEQFF.

At least ten counts were recorded for this clonotype. V and J are TRBV29-1 and TRBJ1-5, with D unresolved. This CDR3 contains 13 residues. Germline values: CDR1 SQVTM, CDR2 ANQGSEA. The V end lost 4 bases, the J end lost 3 bases, and 10 bases lay between the germline ends. DNA of the CDR3: TGCAGCGTTGCGTACCAGTACAATCAGCCCCAGCATTTT. It specifies CSVAYQYNQPQHF.

This clonotype was counted many times. V gene TRBV12-3 or TRBV12-4 combines with J gene TRBJ2-3, with 9 bases matching TRBD1. The trim removed 5 bases at V and 6 bases at J, leaving 9 bases unmatched. This CDR3 contains 15 residues. This CDR3 reads CASSPRQGVGDTQYF. Written as DNA, the CDR3 is TGTGCCAGCAGTCCACGACAGGGGGTAGGGGATACGCAGTATTTT.

In its sample, this clonotype was seen many times. The V gene is TRBV6-2 or TRBV6-3, the J gene TRBJ1-2; unclear D gene. The CDR3 extends over 14 amino acids. Germline V gene data show CDR1 as MNHEY and CDR2 as SVGEGT. Trimming cost V 6 bases and J 5 bases, with 16 bases left between them. This CDR3 is CASRPEWADYGYTF. CDR3 sequence (DNA): TGTGCCAGCAGACCCGAATGGGCAGATTATGGCTACACCTTC.

This clonotype has ten or more counts. V and J are TRBV15 and TRBJ2-1; D is possibly TRBD2 (5 bases). Between the trimmed V and J ends, which lost 6 bases and 5 bases, there was a span of 14 bases. Germline V gene lookup returns CDR1 LNHNV and CDR2 YYDKDF (reference sequence). CDR3 length: 14 residues. The CDR3 reads CATRRGQLNNEQFF. Here the CDR3 DNA reads TGTGCCACCAGGCGCGGGCAACTTAACAATGAGCAGTTCTTC.

This clonotype was seen a handful of times. This sequence joins TRBV10-2 and TRBJ1-1; D remains ambiguous. The CDR3 is 14 residues long. Germline lookup yields CDR1 WSHSY and CDR2 SAAADI. V dropped 6 bases and J dropped 5 bases, with 16 bases sitting between them. CDR3 nucleotide sequence: TGCGCCAGCAGGACGGCCGGATGGGAAACTGAAGCTTTCTTT. This sequence encodes CASRTAGWETEAFF.

The table lists this clonotype with many counts. The V call is TRBV20-1, the J call TRBJ2-1; TRBD2 agrees at 11 bases. This CDR3 region has 15 residues. Unmatched junction bases numbered 4, after V lost 0 bases and J lost 6 bases. Germline values: CDR1 DFQATT, CDR2 SNEGSKA (reference sequence). CDR3 residues: CSARDHGLAGNEQFF. CDR3 DNA sequence: TGCAGTGCTAGAGATCATGGACTAGCGGGCAATGAGCAGTTCTTC.

There are many counts of this clonotype. The chain joins TRBV20-1 to TRBJ2-2; D possibly corresponds to TRBD1 (6 bases). The CDR3 has 15 amino acids. Germline CDR1 DFQATT, CDR2 SNEGSKA (reference sequence). V lost 2 bases, J lost 6 bases, and 16 bases lay in between. CDR3 nucleotides: TGCAGTGCTAGATCCCCCCAGGGGAAGCCCGGGGAGCTGTTTTTT. Translated, it gives CSARSPQGKPGELFF.

Many counts were recorded for this clonotype. V is TRBV10-2 and J is TRBJ1-5, with D maybe TRBD1 (6 bases). CDR1 WSHSY and CDR2 SAAADI come from the germline V gene. CDR3 length: 17 amino acids. V was clipped by 3 bases and J by 2 bases, with 17 bases between them. The CDR3 coding sequence is TGCGCCAGCAGTGAAGTAAGGGGGGGCTGGGGCAATCAGCCCCAGCATTTT. Its protein is CASSEVRGGWGNQPQHF.

This clonotype was observed at least ten times. The V gene is TRBV5-1, the J gene TRBJ2-3; 8 positions agree with TRBD2. The length of the CDR3 is 15 residues. CDR1 and CDR2 (germline): SGHRS, YFSETQ. The V and J ends lost 2 bases and 5 bases, in that order; junction bases with no gene match: 7. The CDR3 loop is CASSLTRGGLDTQYF. The CDR3 nucleotides are TGCGCCAGCAGCTTAACACGGGGGGGCCTAGATACGCAGTATTTT.

This clonotype was seen ten or more times. This chain connects TRBV4-1 to TRBJ1-6; no firm D call. In germline, CDR1 is MGHRA, CDR2 YSYEKL. The V end was cut by 3 bases, the J end by 2 bases, with 23 bases between. The CDR3 has 20 residues. CDR3 in amino acids: CASSQFRLGVQVAYNSPLHF. CDR3 in DNA: TGCGCCAGCAGCCAGTTCCGACTAGGAGTTCAGGTCGCCTATAATTCACCCCTCCACTTT.

At least ten counts were recorded for this clonotype. The gene calls are TRBV20-1 and TRBJ2-3, with 11 positions matching TRBD2. This CDR3 has 17 residues. The V and J ends lost 0 bases and 2 bases, in that order; junction bases with no gene match: 7. From germline, CDR1 is DFQATT and CDR2 SNEGSKA (reference sequence). CDR3 sequence reads: CSARDLLAGVHTDTQYF. DNA for the CDR3: TGCAGTGCTAGAGATCTACTAGCGGGGGTTCACACAGATACGCAGTATTTT.

In its sample, this clonotype was seen many times. The rearrangement joins TRBV6-5 to TRBJ2-3; maybe TRBD1 (5 bases). The V end was cut by 0 bases, the J end by 6 bases, with 13 bases between. Germline V lookup: CDR1 MNHEY, CDR2 SVGAGI. This CDR3 is 15 amino acids long. The CDR3 loop reads CASSYSQGSPDTQYF. The CDR3 nucleotides are TGTGCCAGCAGTTACTCGCAGGGATCACCCGATACGCAGTATTTT.

This clonotype came up many times. For the CDR3, the DNA is TGCGCCAGCAGCGTCGGACAGGGAGTCCACAATGAGCAGTTCTTC. Amino acids: CASSVGQGVHNEQFF. The V and J genes are TRBV5-1 and TRBJ2-1; 8 bases are a match to TRBD1. V lost 4 bases, J lost 5 bases, and 8 bases stayed unmatched. The length of the CDR3 is 15 residues. CDR1 is SGHRS, CDR2 YFSETQ, per germline. Looking up the rest from reference TRBV5-1 and TRBJ2-1 gives the full variable domain: KAGVTQTPRYLIKTRGQQVTLSCSPISGHRSVSWYQQTPGQGLQFLFEYFSETQRNKGNFPGRFSGRQFSNSRSEMNVSTLELGDSALYLCASSVGQGVHNEQFFGPGTRLTVL.

This clonotype was counted ten times or more. The CDR3 nucleotides read TGTGCCAGCAGCTTAAGGCCAGGAGAAGAGACCCAGTACTTC. This translates into CASSLRPGEETQYF. The chain has TRBV7-3 and TRBJ2-5; D gene ambiguous. Trimming stripped 1 base from V and 3 bases from J, with 9 bases between. This CDR3 contains 14 residues. The germline CDR1 and CDR2 sequences are SGHTA and FQGTGA.

This clonotype has more than one count but fewer than ten. This rearrangement joins TRBV6-2 or TRBV6-3 to TRBJ2-7, with D possibly being TRBD2 (5 bases). Trimming pared 8 bases from V and 2 bases from J, leaving 16 bases between. The length of the CDR3 is 14 residues. Germline V lookup: CDR1 MNHEY, CDR2 SVGEGT. CDR3 in DNA: TGTGCCAGCGGCGGACGGGGTTACGCCTACGAGCAGTACTTC. Protein sequence: CASGGRGYAYEQYF.

This clonotype was observed a handful of times. The chain couples TRBV5-5 to TRBJ2-1; D remains ambiguous. Deletions cut 1 base from V and 7 bases from J, with 12 bases between. Germline CDR1 and CDR2: SGHKS and YYEKEE (reference sequence). The CDR3 contains 14 residues. This CDR3 reads CASSLFGRLNEQFF. In nucleotides, the CDR3 is TGTGCCAGCAGCTTGTTCGGTAGGCTTAATGAGCAGTTCTTC.

This clonotype came up many times. The rearrangement joins TRBV5-1 to TRBJ1-1, with a possible D match to TRBD1 (6 bases). The V end lost 1 base, the J end lost 0 bases, and 10 bases lay between the germline ends. This CDR3 contains 15 residues. The germline CDR1 and CDR2 sequences are SGHRS and YFSETQ. CDR3 nucleotides: TGCGCCAGCAGCTTGTCAACAGGGATGAACACTGAAGCTTTCTTT. Its translation: CASSLSTGMNTEAFF.

This clonotype was observed many times. This chain uses TRBV5-1 with TRBJ2-1; 7 nucleotides agree with TRBD1. The CDR3 loop spans 14 amino acids. J was trimmed by 5 bases and V by 2 bases; bases with no gene match: 4. Germline V gene data show CDR1 as SGHRS and CDR2 as YFSETQ. The CDR3 DNA follows: TGCGCCAGCAGCTTAGTGACAGGGAACAATGAGCAGTTCTTC. Protein product: CASSLVTGNNEQFF. The full variable domain, in which reference TRBV5-1 and TRBJ2-1 provide the parts outside the CDR3, is KAGVTQTPRYLIKTRGQQVTLSCSPISGHRSVSWYQQTPGQGLQFLFEYFSETQRNKGNFPGRFSGRQFSNSRSEMNVSTLELGDSALYLCASSLVTGNNEQFFGPGTRLTVL.

There are many counts of this clonotype. J is TRBJ2-1 and V is TRBV5-1; D may be TRBD2 (6 bases). V lost 3 bases and J 3 bases, leaving 13 bases between the germline ends. The germline V gene has CDR1 SGHRS and CDR2 YFSETQ. The CDR3 loop spans 15 amino acids. The CDR3 DNA reads TGCGCCAGCAGCTCGGGGGAGCGAAGCTACAATGAGCAGTTCTTC. Protein sequence: CASSSGERSYNEQFF.

At least ten counts were recorded for this clonotype. The gene calls are TRBV20-1 and TRBJ2-3; no definite D call. The CDR3 totals 13 residues. Between the trimmed V and J ends, which lost 3 bases and 3 bases, there was a span of 10 bases. Germline V gene lookup returns CDR1 DFQATT and CDR2 SNEGSKA (reference sequence). This CDR3 reads CSASLRPTDTQYF. The CDR3 DNA reads as TGCAGTGCTAGCCTAAGACCTACAGATACGCAGTATTTT.